Each of the 32 T cell receptor beta chains below was sequenced from the same sample in a study of T cell responses to AZD1222 COVID-19 vaccine (dated by TCRdb to the early 2020s). Taken with the paper, the label for time point translates to: about 28 days (+/-7) after the second vaccine dose. Receptor amplification or capture employed the immunoSEQ multiplex PCR assay. In its TCRdb copy, this immuneACCESS table keeps in-frame sequences only and misses some clones. Where compared with another copy, unresolved V genes explain less than half of these, and the others have no known cause. The table for this sample lists approximately 80,000 clones; approximately 83% of them were counted only once. The ten largest account for about 10% of the sample. The specimen comprised peripheral blood, sampled 28 days after the second AZD1222 dose. The receptors originated from an adult who received the AZD1222 COVID-19 vaccine.

The V and J genes are TRBV4-2 and TRBJ2-7; no reliable D call. The CDR3 consists of 16 residues. Germline V CDR1 and CDR2: LGHNA, YNFKEQ. Trimming took 0 bases from V and 0 from J, leaving 12 bases between them. The CDR3 reads CASSQDLRVFSYEQYF. The CDR3 DNA follows: TGTGCCAGCAGCCAAGACCTCCGGGTATTCTCCTACGAGCAGTACTTC.

V gene TRBV2 combines with J gene TRBJ1-4; D gene uncertain. This CDR3 has 14 amino acids. The germline gives CDR1 SNHLY, CDR2 FYNNEI. Trimming took off 6 bases at V and 3 bases at J, with 11 bases between the two ends. Here the CDR3 DNA reads TGTGCCAGCAGACAAGAGGCGGCTAATGAAAAACTGTTTTTT. It is translated as CASRQEAANEKLFF.

This chain links TRBV12-3 or TRBV12-4 with TRBJ1-5; D is undetermined. The CDR3 is made up of 13 amino acids. Trimming pared 1 base from V and 4 bases from J, leaving 5 bases between. In DNA form, the CDR3 reads TGTGCCAGCAGTTTAGTTGGGAATCAGCCCCAGCATTTT. The encoded protein is CASSLVGNQPQHF.

The J gene is TRBJ2-5, the V gene TRBV14; TRBD2 aligns across 8 bases. The CDR3 runs 15 residues. CDR1 is SGHDN, CDR2 FVKESK, per germline. The V segment lost 1 base and the J segment 0 bases; nucleotides outside the gene matches: 1. CDR3 in amino acids: CASSQAGGYQETQYF. The CDR3 bases are TGTGCCAGCAGCCAAGCGGGAGGGTACCAAGAGACCCAGTACTTC.

This chain uses TRBV18 with TRBJ2-7; TRBD1 agrees at 12 bases. Trimming removed 2 bases from V and 4 bases from J; junction bases left unmatched: 3. Germline CDR1 reads KGHSH; CDR2 reads LQKENI. The CDR3 sequence is 15 residues long. CDR3 DNA: TGTGCCAGCTCACCAGGGACAGGGGGCTTTTACGAGCAGTACTTC. This translates into CASSPGTGGFYEQYF.

The chain uses TRBV9 and TRBJ2-5; no clear D. The CDR3 is made up of 13 amino acids. CDR1 and CDR2 from the germline V gene are SGDLS and YYNGEE. V was clipped by 0 bases and J by 5 bases, with 8 bases between them. CDR3 sequence: CASSVGRWETQYF. For the CDR3, the DNA is TGTGCCAGCAGCGTAGGCCGGTGGGAGACCCAGTACTTC. Based on the CDR3 plus reference TRBV9 and TRBJ2-5, the full variable domain is DSGVTQTPKHLITATGQRVTLRCSPRSGDLSVYWYQQSLDQGLQFLIQYYNGEERAKGNILERFSAQQFPDLHSELNLSSLELGDSALYFCASSVGRWETQYFGPGTRLLVL.

The genes are TRBV28 and TRBJ1-2; D ambiguous. This CDR3 has 12 residues. V dropped 10 bases and J dropped 3 bases, with 12 bases sitting between them. The germline CDR1 and CDR2 sequences are MDHEN and SYDVKM. CDR3 sequence (DNA): TGTGCCACCGAAACACGCGACTATGGCTACACCTTC. Protein product: CATETRDYGYTF.

The chain couples TRBV7-9 to TRBJ2-2; unclear D gene. CDR3 size: 14 residues. Trimming left V 3 bases short and J 3 bases short, with 8 bases between. Germline V gene lookup returns CDR1 SEHNR and CDR2 FQNEAQ (reference sequence). The CDR3 DNA reads TGTGCCAGCAGCTTGGGCGGTTACACCGGGGAGCTGTTTTTT. The encoded protein is CASSLGGYTGELFF.

The chain has TRBV19 and TRBJ2-7, with 12 bases matching TRBD2. This CDR3 has 16 residues. Germline CDR1 is LNHDA and CDR2 is SQIVND (reference sequence). Unmatched junction bases numbered 5, after V lost 5 bases and J lost 0 bases. The CDR3 region has the DNA TGTGCCAGTAGTCTAAGGACTAGCGGGGCCTCCTACGAGCAGTACTTC. Residues: CASSLRTSGASYEQYF.

V and J are TRBV6-5 and TRBJ1-5, with TRBD1 as a possible D gene (5 bases). CDR1 and CDR2 from the germline V gene are MNHEY and SVGAGI. The CDR3 is made up of 15 amino acids. Between the trimmed V and J ends, which lost 0 bases and 6 bases, there was a span of 12 bases. Here the CDR3 reads CASSYSSSGSQPQHF. The CDR3 nucleotides read TGTGCCAGCAGTTACTCGAGTTCAGGGTCTCAGCCCCAGCATTTT.

The chain uses TRBV13 and TRBJ2-5; D may correspond to TRBD1 or TRBD2 (6 bases each). CDR3 size: 15 residues. The ends were cut back, 0 bases at V and 4 bases at J, with 12 bases in the middle. CDR1 is PRHDT, CDR2 FYEKMQ, per germline (reference sequence). The CDR3 nucleotides are TGTGCCAGCAGCTTAGGCAGCAGGGGAGGAGAGACCCAGTACTTC. This sequence encodes CASSLGSRGGETQYF. Looking up the rest from reference TRBV13 and TRBJ2-5 gives the full variable domain: AAGVIQSPRHLIKEKRETATLKCYPIPRHDTVYWYQQGPGQDPQFLISFYEKMQSDKGSIPDRFSAQQFSDYHSELNMSSLELGDSALYFCASSLGSRGGETQYFGPGTRLLVL.

This chain joins TRBV7-9 and TRBJ2-7, with 8 bases aligning to TRBD1. This CDR3 is 16 amino acids long. Germline CDR1 reads SEHNR; CDR2 reads FQNEAQ (reference sequence). The J segment lost 7 bases and the V segment lost 5 bases, leaving 16 bases of the junction unmatched. As DNA, the CDR3 is TGTGCCAGCAGCCCCGCCTCCTCCCGGACAGGGATAGAGCAGTACTTC. Its protein is CASSPASSRTGIEQYF.

The V gene is TRBV19, the J gene TRBJ2-1; 8 bases match TRBD1. The germline V gene has CDR1 LNHDA and CDR2 SQIVND (reference sequence). The CDR3 has 12 amino acids. V was pared by 9 bases and J by 9 bases, with 7 bases of the junction left unmatched. Here the CDR3 reads CASRDRSLEQFF. The CDR3 DNA reads as TGTGCCAGCCGGGACAGGTCCCTTGAGCAGTTCTTC.

This clone was picked up a small number of times. This sequence joins TRBV28 and TRBJ2-1, with D perhaps TRBD1 (5 bases). V dropped 5 bases and J dropped 5 bases, with 16 bases sitting between them. The CDR3 is made up of 15 amino acids. Germline CDR1 is MDHEN and CDR2 is SYDVKM. In nucleotides, the CDR3 is TGTGCCAGCAGTCCGATCATAGACAGTAACAATGAGCAGTTCTTC. It codes for CASSPIIDSNNEQFF. Based on the CDR3 plus reference TRBV28 and TRBJ2-1, the full variable domain is DVKVTQSSRYLVKRTGEKVFLECVQDMDHENMFWYRQDPGLGLRLIYFSYDVKMKEKGDIPEGYSVSREKKERFSLILESASTNQTSMYLCASSPIIDSNNEQFFGPGTRLTVL.

This chain links TRBV19 with TRBJ1-5, with 10 positions matching TRBD1. The CDR3 spans 15 residues. The germline V gene encodes CDR1 LNHDA and CDR2 SQIVND (reference sequence). J lost 4 bases, V lost 6 bases, and 6 bases had no gene match. DNA of the CDR3: TGTGCCAGTAGGGACAGGGGGGGAGGTAATCAGCCCCAGCATTTT. As protein: CASRDRGGGNQPQHF.

The chain recombines TRBV11-2 with TRBJ2-1; TRBD2 agrees at 9 bases. The J segment lost 6 bases and the V segment lost 4 bases, leaving 16 bases of the junction unmatched. This CDR3 comprises 18 residues. Germline V lookup: CDR1 SGHAT, CDR2 FQNNGV. The CDR3 region is CASSYPGGAGGIGNEQFF. CDR3 in DNA: TGTGCCAGCAGCTACCCAGGGGGTGCGGGGGGGATAGGCAATGAGCAGTTCTTC.

V and J are TRBV14 and TRBJ2-7; D possibly corresponds to TRBD1 (6 bases). With 1 base removed from V and 7 bases from J, the gap between germline ends came to 17 bases. CDR1 SGHDN and CDR2 FVKESK come from the germline V gene. This CDR3 has 15 residues. CDR3 loop: CASSQALTGEREQYF. The CDR3 DNA sequence: TGTGCCAGCAGCCAAGCCCTGACAGGCGAAAGAGAGCAGTACTTC.

This sequence joins TRBV14 and TRBJ2-3; D may be TRBD2 (6 bases). CDR3 length: 14 amino acids. V lost 5 bases and J 2 bases, leaving 11 bases between the germline ends. The germline V gene encodes CDR1 SGHDN and CDR2 FVKESK. CDR3 nucleotides: TGTGCCAGCAGCTTAAAGCGGGCCACAGATACGCAGTATTTT. Translated, it gives CASSLKRATDTQYF.

This chain joins TRBV30 and TRBJ1-3; D is uncertain. Between the trimmed V and J ends, which lost 7 bases and 2 bases, there was a span of 9 bases. This CDR3 is 12 amino acids long. CDR1 is GTSNPN and CDR2 is SVGIG in the germline V gene (reference sequence). Here the CDR3 reads CAFRHPGNTIYF. The CDR3 DNA follows: TGTGCCTTCAGGCACCCTGGAAACACCATATATTTT.

The rearrangement links TRBV19 to TRBJ2-1; D remains ambiguous. V lost 0 bases and J lost 10, with 10 bases in between. The germline V gene encodes CDR1 LNHDA and CDR2 SQIVND (reference sequence). The CDR3 is 13 residues long. The CDR3 DNA reads as TGTGCCAGTAGTATAGATCGGGCTGGGGAGCAGTTCTTC. Residues: CASSIDRAGEQFF.

V usage is TRBV25-1 and J usage is TRBJ2-1; tentative D call: TRBD2 (5 bases). The CDR3 is 14 residues long. Germline CDR1 MGHDK, CDR2 SYGVNS. V was clipped by 3 bases and J by 7 bases, with 13 bases between them. The CDR3 bases are TGTGCCAGCAGTGATGAGTCTAGCTGGAATGAGCAGTTCTTC. It specifies CASSDESSWNEQFF.

This chain joins TRBV29-1 and TRBJ1-4; TRBD1 might be the D (5 bases). The V gene lost 4 bases and the J gene lost 8 bases, with 23 bases spanning the gap. This CDR3 region has 16 residues. Germline CDR1 and CDR2: SQVTM and ANQGSEA. CDR3 coding DNA: TGCAGCGTTGGAATCCTCCTCGGAGGTGGGGACGAAAAACTGTTTTTT. Its protein is CSVGILLGGGDEKLFF.

The V call is TRBV28, the J call TRBJ1-2; D is ambiguous. The CDR3 runs 13 residues. Germline V gene lookup returns CDR1 MDHEN and CDR2 SYDVKM. The CDR3 here is CAIYLSGTYGYTF. The CDR3 DNA sequence: TGTGCAATATACCTGTCTGGAACCTATGGCTACACCTTC.

The chain recombines TRBV6-5 with TRBJ1-4; 10 nucleotides agree with TRBD1. Losses at the gene ends were 7 bases for V and 10 bases for J; bases not matched to a gene: 12. Germline assignment: CDR1 MNHEY and CDR2 SVGAGI. The CDR3 extends over 15 amino acids. The CDR3 loop is CASTRSGQGIGKLFF. CDR3 bases: TGTGCCAGCACCAGATCGGGACAGGGGATTGGAAAACTGTTTTTT.

The J gene is TRBJ1-1, the V gene TRBV5-5; 8 bases map to TRBD1. J gave up 2 bases and V 2 bases, and 5 bases lay outside the gene matches. This CDR3 has 15 residues. The germline V gene encodes CDR1 SGHKS and CDR2 YYEKEE (reference sequence). CDR3 in amino acids: CASSLRTGPNTEAFF. CDR3 in DNA: TGTGCCAGCAGCTTAAGGACAGGGCCAAACACTGAAGCTTTCTTT. Drawing the rest from reference TRBV5-5 and TRBJ1-1, the complete variable domain is DAGVTQSPTHLIKTRGQQVTLRCSPISGHKSVSWYQQVLGQGPQFIFQYYEKEERGRGNFPDRFSARQFPNYSSELNVNALLLGDSALYLCASSLRTGPNTEAFFGQGTRLTVV.

This chain links TRBV28 with TRBJ2-3; TRBD1 matches at 9 bases. CDR3 length: 14 amino acids. Germline V CDR1 and CDR2: MDHEN, SYDVKM. Trimming removed 5 bases from V and 6 bases from J; junction bases left unmatched: 6. CDR3 bases: TGTGCCAGCAGTCCCGGACAGGGGTCCGATACGCAGTATTTT. This sequence encodes CASSPGQGSDTQYF.

This chain links TRBV4-1 with TRBJ2-1; D is unclear. The CDR3 is made up of 12 amino acids. The germline V gene has CDR1 MGHRA and CDR2 YSYEKL. The ends were cut back, 0 bases at V and 10 bases at J, with 7 bases in the middle. The CDR3 DNA is TGCGCCAGCAGCCAAGATGCGCCCGAGCAGTTCTTC. Translation: CASSQDAPEQFF.

The chain recombines TRBV3-1 (or the pseudogene TRBV3-2) with TRBJ1-1, with D perhaps matching TRBD1 (6 bases). The CDR3 sequence is 14 residues long. Trimming removed 4 bases from V and 3 bases from J, with 12 bases in between. Germline V lookup: CDR1 LGHDT, CDR2 YNNKEL (reference sequence). This CDR3 reads CASSPWGRDTEAFF. The CDR3 DNA sequence: TGTGCCAGCAGCCCCTGGGGGCGGGACACTGAAGCTTTCTTT.

In DNA form, the CDR3 reads TGTGCCAGCAGCCTCGGACAGGATTTACCCGGGGGCACTGAAGCTTTCTTT. Translated, it gives CASSLGQDLPGGTEAFF. The chain has TRBV25-1 and TRBJ1-1; 7 positions agree with TRBD1. The ends lost 6 bases at V and 4 bases at J; junction bases unmatched: 17. This CDR3 comprises 17 residues. Germline-derived CDR1 and CDR2 are MGHDK and SYGVNS.

This chain connects TRBV19 to TRBJ1-4, with 8 nucleotides matching TRBD1. The CDR3 runs 14 residues. V shed 4 bases, J shed 12 bases, and the junction held 10 bases outside the gene matches. Germline V gene sequence: CDR1 LNHDA, CDR2 SQIVND (reference sequence). CDR3 sequence reads: CASSKGQEARELFF. The CDR3 coding sequence is TGTGCCAGTAGTAAGGGACAGGAGGCGAGGGAACTGTTTTTT.

The chain's CDR3 is CASSPGQLIQPQHF. The CDR3, as DNA: TGTGCCAGCAGCCCGGGACAGCTCATCCAGCCCCAGCATTTT. V gene TRBV28 combines with J gene TRBJ1-5; TRBD1 matches at 7 bases. The V segment lost 6 bases and the J segment 7 bases; nucleotides outside the gene matches: 9. This CDR3 is built from 14 residues. The V gene's germline CDR1 is MDHEN and CDR2 SYDVKM.

The V call is TRBV2, the J call TRBJ2-5; perhaps TRBD2 as D (5 bases). The V end was cut by 5 bases, the J end by 5 bases, with 9 bases between. The germline gives CDR1 SNHLY, CDR2 FYNNEI. CDR3 length: 12 amino acids. The CDR3 nucleotides are TGTGCCAGCAGTAGGACTTTGGAGACCCAGTACTTC. The encoded protein is CASSRTLETQYF.